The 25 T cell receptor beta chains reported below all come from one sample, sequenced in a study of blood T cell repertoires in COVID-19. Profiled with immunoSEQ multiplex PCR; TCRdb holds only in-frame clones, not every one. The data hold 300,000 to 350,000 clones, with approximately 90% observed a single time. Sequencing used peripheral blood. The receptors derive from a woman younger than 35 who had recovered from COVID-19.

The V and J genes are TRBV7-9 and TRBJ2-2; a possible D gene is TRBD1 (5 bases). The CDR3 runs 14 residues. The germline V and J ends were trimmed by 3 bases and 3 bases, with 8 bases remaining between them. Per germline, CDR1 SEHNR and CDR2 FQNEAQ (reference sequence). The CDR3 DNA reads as TGTGCCAGCAGCTTTATAGGGGACACCGGGGAGCTGTTTTTT. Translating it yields CASSFIGDTGELFF.

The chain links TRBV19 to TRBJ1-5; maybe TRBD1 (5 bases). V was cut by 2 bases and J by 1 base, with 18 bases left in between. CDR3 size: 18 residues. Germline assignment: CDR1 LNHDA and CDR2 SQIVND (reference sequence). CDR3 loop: CASSIRGRQRTSNQPQHF. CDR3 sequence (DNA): TGTGCCAGTAGTATAAGGGGCCGCCAGCGAACGAGCAATCAGCCCCAGCATTTT.

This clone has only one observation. The CDR3 nucleotides read TGTGCCAGCAGCTTAGGGTTAGGACTAAGGTCCCCCGGGGAGCTGTTTTTT. This translates into CASSLGLGLRSPGELFF. The J gene is TRBJ2-2, the V gene TRBV7-2; TRBD2 might be the D (6 bases). Germline V gene data show CDR1 as SGHTA and CDR2 as FQGNSA. The CDR3 length is 17 residues. V lost 1 base and J lost 6, with 18 bases in between. Filled out from reference TRBV7-2 and TRBJ2-2, the complete variable domain reads GAGVSQSPSNKVTEKGKDVELRCDPISGHTALYWYRQSLGQGLEFLIYFQGNSAPDKSGLPSDRFSAERTGGSVSTLTIQRTQQEDSAVYLCASSLGLGLRSPGELFFGEGSRLTVL.

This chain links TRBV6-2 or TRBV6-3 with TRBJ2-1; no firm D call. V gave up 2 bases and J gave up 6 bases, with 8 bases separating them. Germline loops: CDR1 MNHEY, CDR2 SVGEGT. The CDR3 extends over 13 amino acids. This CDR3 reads CASSYILSNEQFF. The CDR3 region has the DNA TGTGCCAGCAGTTACATCCTGTCCAATGAGCAGTTCTTC.

CDR3 sequence: CAPCTRVHEQYV. CDR3 nucleotides: TGTGCCCCGTGCACTAGGGTCCACGAGCAGTACGTC. The chain combines TRBV24-1 with TRBJ2-7; D is perhaps TRBD2 (5 bases). This CDR3 spans 12 amino acids. The germline gives CDR1 KGHDR, CDR2 SFDVKD. Trimming pared 12 bases from V and 5 bases from J, leaving 16 bases between.

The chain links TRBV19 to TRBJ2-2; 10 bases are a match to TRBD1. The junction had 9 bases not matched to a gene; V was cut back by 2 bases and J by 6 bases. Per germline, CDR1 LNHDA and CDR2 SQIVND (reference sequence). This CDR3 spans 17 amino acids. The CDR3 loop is CASSISTGGAFAGELFF. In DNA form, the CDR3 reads TGTGCCAGTAGTATATCGACAGGGGGCGCGTTCGCCGGGGAGCTGTTTTTT.

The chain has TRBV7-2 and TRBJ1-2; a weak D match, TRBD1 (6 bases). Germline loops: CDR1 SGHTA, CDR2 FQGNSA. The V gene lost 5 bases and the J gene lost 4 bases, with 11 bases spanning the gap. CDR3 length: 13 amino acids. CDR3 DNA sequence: TGTGCCAGCAGCGTGGACAGACGCTATGGCTACACCTTC. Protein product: CASSVDRRYGYTF.

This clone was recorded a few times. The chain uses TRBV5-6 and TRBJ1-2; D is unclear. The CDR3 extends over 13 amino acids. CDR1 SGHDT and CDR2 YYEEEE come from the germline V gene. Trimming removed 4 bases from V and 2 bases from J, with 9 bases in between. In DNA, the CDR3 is TGTGCCAGCAGCCCCGACGGGAACTATGGCTACACCTTC. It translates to CASSPDGNYGYTF.

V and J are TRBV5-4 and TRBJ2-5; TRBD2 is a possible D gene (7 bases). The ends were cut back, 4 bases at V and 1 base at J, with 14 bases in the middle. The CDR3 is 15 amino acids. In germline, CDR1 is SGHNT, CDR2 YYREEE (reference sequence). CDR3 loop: CASSRGGQGQETQYF. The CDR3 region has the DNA TGTGCCAGCAGCAGGGGGGGGCAGGGCCAAGAGACCCAGTACTTC.

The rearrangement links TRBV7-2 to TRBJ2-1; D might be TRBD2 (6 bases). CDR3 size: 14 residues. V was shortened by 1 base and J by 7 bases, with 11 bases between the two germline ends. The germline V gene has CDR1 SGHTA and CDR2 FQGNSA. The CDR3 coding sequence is TGTGCCAGCAGCTTAGGGAGGGGAAATAATGAGCAGTTCTTC. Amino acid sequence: CASSLGRGNNEQFF.

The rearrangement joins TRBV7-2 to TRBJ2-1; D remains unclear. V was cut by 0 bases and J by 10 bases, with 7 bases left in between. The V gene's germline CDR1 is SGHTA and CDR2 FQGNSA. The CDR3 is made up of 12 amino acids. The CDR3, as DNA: TGTGCCAGCAGCTTAGCCGTCCTAGAGCAGTTCTTC. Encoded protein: CASSLAVLEQFF.

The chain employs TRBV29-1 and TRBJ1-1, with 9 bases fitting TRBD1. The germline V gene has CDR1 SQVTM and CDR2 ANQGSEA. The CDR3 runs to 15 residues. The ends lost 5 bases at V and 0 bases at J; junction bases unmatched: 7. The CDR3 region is CSVQGTGIMNTEAFF. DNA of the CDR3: TGCAGCGTTCAAGGGACAGGGATCATGAACACTGAAGCTTTCTTT. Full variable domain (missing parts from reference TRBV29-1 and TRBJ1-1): SAVISQKPSRDICQRGTSLTIQCQVDSQVTMMFWYRQQPGQSLTLIATANQGSEATYESGFVIDKFPISRPNLTFSTLTVSNMSPEDSSIYLCSVQGTGIMNTEAFFGQGTRLTVV.

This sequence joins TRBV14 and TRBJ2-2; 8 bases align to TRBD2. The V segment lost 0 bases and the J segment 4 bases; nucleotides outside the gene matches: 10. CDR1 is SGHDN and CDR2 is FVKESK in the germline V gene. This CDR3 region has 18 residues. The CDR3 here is CASSQDFMREEGTGELFF. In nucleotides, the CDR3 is TGTGCCAGCAGCCAAGATTTTATGCGGGAGGAGGGCACCGGGGAGCTGTTTTTT.

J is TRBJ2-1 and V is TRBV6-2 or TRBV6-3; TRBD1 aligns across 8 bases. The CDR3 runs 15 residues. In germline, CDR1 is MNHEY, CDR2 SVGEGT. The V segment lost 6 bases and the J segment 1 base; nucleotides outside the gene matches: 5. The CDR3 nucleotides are TGTGCCAGCAGCCCCACAGGGGGATCCTACAATGAGCAGTTCTTC. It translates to CASSPTGGSYNEQFF.

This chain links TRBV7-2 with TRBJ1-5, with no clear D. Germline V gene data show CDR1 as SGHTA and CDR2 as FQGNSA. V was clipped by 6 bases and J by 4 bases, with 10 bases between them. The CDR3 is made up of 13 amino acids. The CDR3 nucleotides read TGTGCCAGCAGTTATAGACATAATCAGCCCCAGCATTTT. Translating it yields CASSYRHNQPQHF.

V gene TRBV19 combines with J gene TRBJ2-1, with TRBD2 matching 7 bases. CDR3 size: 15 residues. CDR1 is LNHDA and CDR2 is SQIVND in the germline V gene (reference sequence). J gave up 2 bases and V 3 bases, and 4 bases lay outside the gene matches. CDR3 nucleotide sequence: TGTGCCAGTAGTATGGGGGGGACTCCCTACAATGAGCAGTTCTTC. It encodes CASSMGGTPYNEQFF. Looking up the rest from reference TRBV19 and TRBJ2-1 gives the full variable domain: DGGITQSPKYLFRKEGQNVTLSCEQNLNHDAMYWYRQDPGQGLRLIYYSQIVNDFQKGDIAEGYSVSREKKESFPLTVTSAQKNPTAFYLCASSMGGTPYNEQFFGPGTRLTVL.

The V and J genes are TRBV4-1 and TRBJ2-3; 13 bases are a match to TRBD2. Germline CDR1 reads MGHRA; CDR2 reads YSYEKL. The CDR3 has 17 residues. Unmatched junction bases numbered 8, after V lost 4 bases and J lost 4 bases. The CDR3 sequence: CASSLRTSGSFPDTQYF. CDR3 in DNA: TGCGCCAGCAGCCTTCGGACTAGCGGGAGTTTCCCAGATACGCAGTATTTT.

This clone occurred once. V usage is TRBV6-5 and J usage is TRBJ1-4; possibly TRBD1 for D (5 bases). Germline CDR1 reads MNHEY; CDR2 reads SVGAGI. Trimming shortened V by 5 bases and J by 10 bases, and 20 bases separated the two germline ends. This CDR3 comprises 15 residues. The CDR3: CASSPRGDAEGKLFF. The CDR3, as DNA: TGTGCCAGCAGTCCCCGGGGGGATGCGGAGGGAAAACTGTTTTTT.

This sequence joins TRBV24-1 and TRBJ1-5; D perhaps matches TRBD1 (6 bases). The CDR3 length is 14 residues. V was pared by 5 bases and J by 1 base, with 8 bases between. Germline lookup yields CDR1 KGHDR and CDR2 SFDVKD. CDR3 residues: CATSGGPSNQPQHF. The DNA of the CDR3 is TGTGCCACCAGTGGGGGGCCGAGCAATCAGCCCCAGCATTTT.

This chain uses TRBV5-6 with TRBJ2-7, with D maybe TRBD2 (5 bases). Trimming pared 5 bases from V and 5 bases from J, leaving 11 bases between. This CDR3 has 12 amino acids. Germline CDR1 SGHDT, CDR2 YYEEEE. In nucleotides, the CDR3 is TGTGCCAGCAGTCTGATCGGGGACGAGCAGTACGTC. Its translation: CASSLIGDEQYV.

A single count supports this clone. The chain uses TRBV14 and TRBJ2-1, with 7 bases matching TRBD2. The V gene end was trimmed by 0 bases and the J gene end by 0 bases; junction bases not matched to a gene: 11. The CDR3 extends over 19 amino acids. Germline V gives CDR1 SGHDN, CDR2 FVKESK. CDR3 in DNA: TGTGCCAGCAGCCAAGATCGTTGGGACTACAAGAGCTCCTACAATGAGCAGTTCTTC. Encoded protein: CASSQDRWDYKSSYNEQFF.

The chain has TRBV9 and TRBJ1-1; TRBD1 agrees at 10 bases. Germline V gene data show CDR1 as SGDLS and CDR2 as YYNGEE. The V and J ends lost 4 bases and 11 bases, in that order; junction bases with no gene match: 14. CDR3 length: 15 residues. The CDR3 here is CASSPGTGELIRAFF. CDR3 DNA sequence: TGTGCCAGCAGCCCGGGGACAGGGGAATTGATAAGGGCTTTCTTT.

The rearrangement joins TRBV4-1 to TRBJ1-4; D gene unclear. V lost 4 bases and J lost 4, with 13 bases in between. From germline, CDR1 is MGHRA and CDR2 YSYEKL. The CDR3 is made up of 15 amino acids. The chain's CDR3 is CASSPAGLGNEKLFF. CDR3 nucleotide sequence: TGCGCCAGCAGCCCCGCAGGATTGGGTAATGAAAAACTGTTTTTT.

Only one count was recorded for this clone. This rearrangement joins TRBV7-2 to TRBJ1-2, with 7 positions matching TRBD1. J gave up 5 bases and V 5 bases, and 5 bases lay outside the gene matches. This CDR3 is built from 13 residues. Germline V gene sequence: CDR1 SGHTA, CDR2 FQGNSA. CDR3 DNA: TGTGCCAGCAGCCCGGGACAGATTTATGGCTACACCTTC. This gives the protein CASSPGQIYGYTF.

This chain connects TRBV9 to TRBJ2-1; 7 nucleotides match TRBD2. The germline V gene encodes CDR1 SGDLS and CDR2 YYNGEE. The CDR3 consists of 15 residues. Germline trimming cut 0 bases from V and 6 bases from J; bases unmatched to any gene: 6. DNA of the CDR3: TGTGCCAGCAGCGTAGAGCCGACTAGCTTCAATGAGCAGTTCTTC. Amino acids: CASSVEPTSFNEQFF.